This T cell receptor (beta chain) was sequenced in a study of blood T cell repertoires in COVID-19 (dated by TCRdb to 2020 to 2022). With respect to the entire study: Samples covering the acute and convalescent phases of COVID-19 were provided by collaborators in the United States, Italy and Spain. The material from the prospective study consisted of cDNA or gDNA derived from T cells, B-cell-depleted T cells, or PBMCs. The dataset comprised deeply sampled blood TCRbeta repertoires from subjects exposed to, actively infected with, or recovered from COVID-19. A freely available public database, intended as a resource for researchers studying the immune response to SARS-CoV-2, is where the repertoires were released. Samples were obtained from the ongoing ImmuneRACE study (first 160 participants) and from about 1,300 subjects provided by 6 global collaborators. The sample metadata nearly always contained a de-identified subject ID, COVID-19 status, age in years and sex. Where available, HLA class I and class II types were taken from metadata supplied by the sample provider and were not determined by assay-based typing.

Another Seattle source contributed samples from volunteer blood donors who had recovered from COVID-19. Whole blood was collected in K2EDTA tubes by collaborating institutions according to the institutions' own protocols. For TCRbeta analysis, collaborator samples were shipped as frozen whole blood, as isolated PBMCs, or as DNA extracted from either sample type. The CDR3 holds 12 amino acids from the cysteine to the phenylalanine. The CDR3 DNA has 36 bases and is translated from base 1. As encoded in the germline V gene, CDR1 is SGHDT while CDR2 is YYEEEE. V lost 4 bases and J lost 4 bases; the stretch between them is 8 bases long. The immunoSEQ Assay, a bias-controlled multiplex PCR, was used to amplify TCRbeta CDR3 regions from genomic DNA. The original methods were these. The number of nucleated cells in each sample was estimated by amplification of reference gene primers within the assay. To quantify the absolute abundance of each unique TCRbeta CDR3 rearrangement, sequence reads were collapsed and filtered. For each sample, productive Simpson clonality was calculated as the square root of Simpson's diversity index over productive rearrangements. The source is immuneACCESS, and TCRdb retained only in-frame sequences with V and J called. Part of the clones is not carried over; for the studies checked, unresolved V genes explain less than half of this, and the remainder is unexplained. V and J calls and clone size are copied from that table; D and trimming were computed from the DNA. This sample holds some 130,000 clones; 60% to 80% were observed only once. In total, the top ten clones hold 9.5% to 13% of the sample.

Notes on this clone: Its antigen is not yet known. One base away there is no much larger clone; base qualities are not given.

Findings and caveats that apply to the study as a whole: The amount of clinical and demographic metadata varied by source and participant and was provided uncurated.

The V gene is TRBV5-6 and the J gene is TRBJ1-2; the D gene is perhaps TRBD1, on 5 matching bases. The specimen sequenced was peripheral blood. This receptor was taken from a man aged 60 to 69 who had recovered from COVID-19. The CDR3 corresponds to CASSGRGYGYTF. The nucleotide sequence is given as TGTGCCAGCAGCGGAAGGGGCTATGGCTACACCTTC.